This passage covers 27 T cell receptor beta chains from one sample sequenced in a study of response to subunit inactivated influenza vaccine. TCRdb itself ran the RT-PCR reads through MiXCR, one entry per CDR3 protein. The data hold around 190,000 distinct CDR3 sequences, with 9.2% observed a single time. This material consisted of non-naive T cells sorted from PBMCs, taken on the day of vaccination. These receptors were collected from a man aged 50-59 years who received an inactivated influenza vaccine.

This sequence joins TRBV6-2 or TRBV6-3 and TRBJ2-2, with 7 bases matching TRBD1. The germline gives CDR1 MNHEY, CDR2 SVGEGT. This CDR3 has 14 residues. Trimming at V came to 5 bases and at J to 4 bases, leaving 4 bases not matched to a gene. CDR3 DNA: TGTGCCAGCAGTCGACAGGGAATCACCGGGGAGCTGTTTTTT. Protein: CASSRQGITGELFF.

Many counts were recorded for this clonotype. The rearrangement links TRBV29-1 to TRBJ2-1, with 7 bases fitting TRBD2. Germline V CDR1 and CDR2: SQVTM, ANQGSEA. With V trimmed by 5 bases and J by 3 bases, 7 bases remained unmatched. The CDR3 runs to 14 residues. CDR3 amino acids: CSVSTQRGYNEQFF. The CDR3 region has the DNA TGCAGCGTTAGTACCCAGCGGGGCTACAATGAGCAGTTCTTC.

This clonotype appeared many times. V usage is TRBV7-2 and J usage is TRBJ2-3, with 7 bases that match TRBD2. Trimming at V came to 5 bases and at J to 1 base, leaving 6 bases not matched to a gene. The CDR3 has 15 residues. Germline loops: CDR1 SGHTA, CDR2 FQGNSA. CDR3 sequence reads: CASSPGLTRTDTQYF. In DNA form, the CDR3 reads TGTGCCAGCAGCCCGGGACTAACCCGCACAGATACGCAGTATTTT.

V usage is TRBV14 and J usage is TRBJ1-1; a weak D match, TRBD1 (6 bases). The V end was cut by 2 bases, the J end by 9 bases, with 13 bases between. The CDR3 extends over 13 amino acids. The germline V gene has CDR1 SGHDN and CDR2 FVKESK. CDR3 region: CASSQRTGTKAFF. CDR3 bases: TGTGCCAGCAGCCAACGTACCGGGACAAAAGCTTTCTTT.

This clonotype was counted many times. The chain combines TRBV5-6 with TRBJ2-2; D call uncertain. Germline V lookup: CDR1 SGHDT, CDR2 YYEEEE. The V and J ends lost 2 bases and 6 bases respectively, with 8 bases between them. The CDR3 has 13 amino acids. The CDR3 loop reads CASSFSSPGELFF. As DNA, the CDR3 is TGTGCCAGCAGCTTCTCCTCCCCCGGGGAGCTGTTTTTT.

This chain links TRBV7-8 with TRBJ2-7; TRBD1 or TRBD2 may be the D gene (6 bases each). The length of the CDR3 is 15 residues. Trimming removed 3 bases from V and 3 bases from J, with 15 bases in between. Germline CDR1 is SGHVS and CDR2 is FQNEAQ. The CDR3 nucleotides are TGTGCCAGCAGCTTGGGGGCTAGCGTAATCTACGAGCAGTACTTC. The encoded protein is CASSLGASVIYEQYF. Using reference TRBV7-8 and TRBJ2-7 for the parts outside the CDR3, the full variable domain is GAGVSQSPRYKVAKRGQDVALRCDPISGHVSLFWYQQALGQGPEFLTYFQNEAQLDKSGLPSDRFFAERPEGSVSTLKIQRTQQEDSAVYLCASSLGASVIYEQYFGPGTRLTVT.

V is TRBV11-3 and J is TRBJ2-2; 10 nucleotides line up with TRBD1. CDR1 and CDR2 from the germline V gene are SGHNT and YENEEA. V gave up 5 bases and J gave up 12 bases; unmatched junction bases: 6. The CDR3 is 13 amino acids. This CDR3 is CASSRGQGLKLFF. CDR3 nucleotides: TGTGCCAGCAGCCGGGGACAGGGGTTAAAGCTGTTTTTT.

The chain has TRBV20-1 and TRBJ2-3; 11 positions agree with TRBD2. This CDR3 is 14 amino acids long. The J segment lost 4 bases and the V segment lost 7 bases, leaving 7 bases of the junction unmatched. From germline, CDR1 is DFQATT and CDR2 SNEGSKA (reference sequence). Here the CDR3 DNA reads TGCAGTGAGACTAGCGGGATCGGGGCAGATACGCAGTATTTT. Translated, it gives CSETSGIGADTQYF.

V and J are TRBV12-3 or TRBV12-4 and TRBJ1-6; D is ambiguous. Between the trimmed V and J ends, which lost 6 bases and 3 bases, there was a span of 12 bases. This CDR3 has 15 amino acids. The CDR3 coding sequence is TGTGCCAGCAGATCACACGCTAACTATAATTCACCCCTCCACTTT. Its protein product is CASRSHANYNSPLHF.

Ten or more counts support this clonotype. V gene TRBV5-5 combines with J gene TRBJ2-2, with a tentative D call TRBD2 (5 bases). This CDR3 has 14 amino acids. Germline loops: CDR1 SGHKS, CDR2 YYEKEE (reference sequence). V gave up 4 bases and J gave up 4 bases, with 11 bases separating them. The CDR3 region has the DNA TGTGCCAGCAGCCTAGCTTCGGGCACCGGGGAGCTGTTTTTT. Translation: CASSLASGTGELFF.

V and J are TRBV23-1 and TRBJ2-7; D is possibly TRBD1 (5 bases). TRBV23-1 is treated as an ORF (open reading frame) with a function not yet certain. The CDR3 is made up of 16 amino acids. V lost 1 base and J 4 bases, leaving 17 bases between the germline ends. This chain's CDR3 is CASSQLAQGPFYEQYF. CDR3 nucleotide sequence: TGCGCCAGCAGTCAATTAGCCCAGGGCCCCTTTTACGAGCAGTACTTC.

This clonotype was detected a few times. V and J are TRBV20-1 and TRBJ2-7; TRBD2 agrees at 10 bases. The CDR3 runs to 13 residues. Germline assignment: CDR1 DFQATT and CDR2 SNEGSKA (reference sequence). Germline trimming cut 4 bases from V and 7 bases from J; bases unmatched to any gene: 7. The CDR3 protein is CSANLAGDIEQYF. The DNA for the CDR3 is TGCAGTGCTAATCTAGCGGGAGATATAGAGCAGTACTTC.

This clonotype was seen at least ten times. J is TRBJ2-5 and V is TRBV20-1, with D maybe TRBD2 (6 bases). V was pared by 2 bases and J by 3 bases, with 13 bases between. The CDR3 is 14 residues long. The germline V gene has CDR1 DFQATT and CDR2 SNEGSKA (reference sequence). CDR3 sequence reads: CSARLGSGEETQYF. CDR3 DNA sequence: TGCAGTGCTAGATTGGGTTCGGGGGAAGAGACCCAGTACTTC.

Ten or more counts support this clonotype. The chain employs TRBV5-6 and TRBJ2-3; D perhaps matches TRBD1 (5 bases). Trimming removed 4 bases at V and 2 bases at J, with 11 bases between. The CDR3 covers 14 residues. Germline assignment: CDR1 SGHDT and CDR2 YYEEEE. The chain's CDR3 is CASSRTGFTDTQYF. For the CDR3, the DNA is TGTGCCAGCAGCCGTACAGGATTCACAGATACGCAGTATTTT.

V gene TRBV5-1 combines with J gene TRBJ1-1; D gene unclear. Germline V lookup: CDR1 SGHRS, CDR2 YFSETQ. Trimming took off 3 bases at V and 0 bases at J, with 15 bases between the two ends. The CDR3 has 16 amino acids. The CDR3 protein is CASSSGPGGMNTEAFF. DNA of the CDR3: TGCGCCAGCAGCTCCGGACCAGGAGGCATGAACACTGAAGCTTTCTTT.

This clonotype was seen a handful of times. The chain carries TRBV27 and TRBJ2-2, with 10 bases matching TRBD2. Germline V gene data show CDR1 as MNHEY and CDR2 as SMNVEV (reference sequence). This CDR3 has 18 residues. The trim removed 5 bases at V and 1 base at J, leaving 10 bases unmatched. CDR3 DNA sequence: TGTGCCAGCAGTCGGACAGGCCGACTAGCGGGGAACACCGGGGAGCTGTTTTTT. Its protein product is CASSRTGRLAGNTGELFF.

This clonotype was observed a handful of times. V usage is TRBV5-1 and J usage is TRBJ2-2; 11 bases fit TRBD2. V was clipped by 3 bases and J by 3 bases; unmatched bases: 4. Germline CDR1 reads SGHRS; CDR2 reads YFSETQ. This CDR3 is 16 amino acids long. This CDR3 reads CASSWGGLADTGELFF. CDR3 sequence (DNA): TGCGCCAGCAGCTGGGGGGGACTAGCGGACACCGGGGAGCTGTTTTTT.

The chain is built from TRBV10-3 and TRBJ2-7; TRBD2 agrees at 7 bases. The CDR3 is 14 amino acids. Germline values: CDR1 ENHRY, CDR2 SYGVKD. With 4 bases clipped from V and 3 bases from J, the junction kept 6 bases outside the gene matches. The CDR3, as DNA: TGTGCCATCAGTGGCGAGCGGGAACGCTACGAGCAGTACTTC. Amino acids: CAISGERERYEQYF.

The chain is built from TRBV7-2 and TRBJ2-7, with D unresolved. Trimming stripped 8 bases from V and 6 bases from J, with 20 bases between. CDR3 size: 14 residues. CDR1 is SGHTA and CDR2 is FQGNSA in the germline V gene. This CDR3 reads CASAAAANRPEQYF. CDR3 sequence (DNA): TGTGCCAGCGCCGCGGCGGCCAACCGCCCCGAGCAGTACTTC.

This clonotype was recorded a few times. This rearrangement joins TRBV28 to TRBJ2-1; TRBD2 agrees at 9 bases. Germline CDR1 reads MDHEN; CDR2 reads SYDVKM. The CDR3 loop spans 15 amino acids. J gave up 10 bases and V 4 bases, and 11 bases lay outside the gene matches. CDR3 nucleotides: TGTGCCAGCAGTTCGAGGCTAGCGGGATCAAGAGAGCAGTTCTTC. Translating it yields CASSSRLAGSREQFF.

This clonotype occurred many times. CDR3 region: CASSLPIAGAYEQYF. The DNA of the CDR3 is TGCGCCAGCAGCTTGCCGATAGCGGGAGCCTACGAGCAGTACTTC. This chain connects TRBV5-1 to TRBJ2-7; 9 bases match TRBD2. Germline-derived CDR1 and CDR2 are SGHRS and YFSETQ. This CDR3 has 15 amino acids. With V trimmed by 1 base and J by 2 bases, 4 bases remained unmatched.

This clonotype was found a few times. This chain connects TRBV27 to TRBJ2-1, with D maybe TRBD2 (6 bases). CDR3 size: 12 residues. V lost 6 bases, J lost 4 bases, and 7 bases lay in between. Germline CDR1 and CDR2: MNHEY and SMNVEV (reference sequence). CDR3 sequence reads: CASRGGYNEQFF. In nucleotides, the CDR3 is TGTGCCAGCAGGGGGGGTTACAATGAGCAGTTCTTC.

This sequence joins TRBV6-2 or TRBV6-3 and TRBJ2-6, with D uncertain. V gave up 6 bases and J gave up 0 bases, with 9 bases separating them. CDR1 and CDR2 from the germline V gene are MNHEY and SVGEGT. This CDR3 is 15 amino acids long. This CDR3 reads CASRGFSSGANVLTF. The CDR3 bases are TGTGCCAGCAGGGGGTTCTCCTCTGGGGCCAACGTCCTGACTTTC.

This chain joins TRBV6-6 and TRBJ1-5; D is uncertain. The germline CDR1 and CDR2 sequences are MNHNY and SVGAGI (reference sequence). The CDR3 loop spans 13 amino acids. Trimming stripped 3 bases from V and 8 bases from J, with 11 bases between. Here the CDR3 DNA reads TGTGCCAGCAGTTATGGGGTGAGGGAGCCCCAGCATTTT. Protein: CASSYGVREPQHF.

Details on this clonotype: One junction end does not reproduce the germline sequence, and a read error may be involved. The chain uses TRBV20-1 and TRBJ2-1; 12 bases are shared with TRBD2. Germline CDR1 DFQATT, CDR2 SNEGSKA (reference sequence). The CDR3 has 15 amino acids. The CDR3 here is CSARLTPGLAGEHFF. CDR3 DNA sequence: TGCAGTGCTAGACTTACTCCGGGACTAGCGGGTGAGCATTTCTTC.

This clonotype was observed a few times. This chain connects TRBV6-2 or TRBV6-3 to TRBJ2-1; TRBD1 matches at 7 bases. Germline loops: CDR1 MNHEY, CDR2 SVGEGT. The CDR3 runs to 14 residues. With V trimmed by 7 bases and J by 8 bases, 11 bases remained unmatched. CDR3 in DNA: TGTGCCAGCACTACGGACAGGATGCACCATGAGCAGTTCTTC. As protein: CASTTDRMHHEQFF.

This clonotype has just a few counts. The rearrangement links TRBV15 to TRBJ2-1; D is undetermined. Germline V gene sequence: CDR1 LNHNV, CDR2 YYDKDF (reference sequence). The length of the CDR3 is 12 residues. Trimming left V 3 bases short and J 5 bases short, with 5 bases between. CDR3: CATSRLHNEQFF. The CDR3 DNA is TGTGCCACCAGCAGGCTTCACAATGAGCAGTTCTTC.